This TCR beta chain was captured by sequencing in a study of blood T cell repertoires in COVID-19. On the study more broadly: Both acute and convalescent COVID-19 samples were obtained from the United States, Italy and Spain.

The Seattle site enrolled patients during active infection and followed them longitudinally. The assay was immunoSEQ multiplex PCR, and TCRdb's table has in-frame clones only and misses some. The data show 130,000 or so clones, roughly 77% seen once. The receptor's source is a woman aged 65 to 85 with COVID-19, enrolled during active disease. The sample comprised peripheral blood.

DNA of the CDR3: TGTGCCAGCAGTTCCATACAGGGCCCAGGGATCTACGAGCAGTACTTC. As protein: CASSSIQGPGIYEQYF. The chain employs TRBV27 and TRBJ2-7; a weak D match, TRBD1 (6 bases). Looked up from germline, CDR1 is MNHEY and CDR2 is SMNVEV (reference sequence). Trimming cost V 4 bases and J 3 bases, with 19 bases left between them. There are 16 residues in the CDR3.